This T cell receptor beta chain was observed in a study of patients and donors after allogeneic stem cell transplantation (dated by TCRdb to the early 2020s). Unmatched junction bases come to 7, with V trimmed by 1 base and J by 8 bases. From its cysteine to its phenylalanine, the CDR3 spans 15 amino acids. Kept here is only the CDR3 DNA, which spans 45 bases and is read in frame from base 1. CDR1 and CDR2, looked up from the germline V gene (reference sequence), are MNHEY and SMNVEV. Concerning this clonotype itself: Its recognized antigen is unknown. Per-nucleotide qualities are absent, and no much larger clonotype sits a single base away.

The receptor library was made with RT-PCR. Sequenced using a NextSeq 550. The public reads were reprocessed in TCRdb via fastp at Q25 and MiXCR, keeping in-frame beta chains. Identical CDR3 proteins give one entry, which carries the most common genes and DNA. Within this sample are hundreds of thousands of distinct CDR3 sequences, with approximately 16% of them counted one time only. The top ten clones comprise less than 8% of the sample. Here the chain combines TRBV27 and TRBJ1-5, with 8 junctional bases fitting TRBD1. The receptor was derived from a human donor who was either an allogeneic HSCT recipient or a stem cell or donor lymphocyte infusion donor (not recorded which). It is not recorded whose cells these are; they may come from a transplant donor. Sample: blood, either unsorted or a sorted T cell fraction (not recorded which). The DNA is TGTGCCAGCAGTTTATTGGGGGGACAGGCCGAGCCCCAGCATTTT. Translated, it reads CASSLLGGQAEPQHF.